A selection of T cell receptor beta chains follows, all from one sample in a study of human CD8 memory T cell subsets. TCRdb re-called the 5' RACE reads and gives one entry per CDR3 protein, without DNA. The specimen's table records around 10,000 distinct CDR3 sequences. Sequencing was carried out using CD8+ T cells from PBMCs. The receptors derive from a human donor in good health. The CDR3 runs from the conserved cysteine through the conserved F or W. Size tells how often a clone was seen (once, few, many) or the class of an expanded clone, and some rows leave it out.

>TRBV5-1|NA|TRBJ2-7
CASSPPDSSYEQYF
>TRBV13|NA|TRBJ2-1
CASSELSSFYNEQFF
>TRBV24-1|medium-sized|TRBJ1-4
CATSDRDSDLREKLFF
>TRBV20-1|NA|TRBJ2-5
CSARDLGEETQYF
>TRBV6-2/TRBV6-3|NA|TRBJ2-1
CASSPGDEQFF
>TRBV12-3/TRBV12-4|NA|TRBJ2-3
CASSPNTGTGTQYF
>TRBV5-5|medium-sized|TRBJ1-2
CASSSTPGPSVTHGYTF
>TRBV20-1|NA|TRBJ2-2
CSARGSSGAPAKTGELFF
>TRBV5-1|NA|TRBJ2-1
CASSLGDKHNEQFF
>TRBV7-3|medium-sized|TRBJ2-3
CASSLKAVASTDTQYF
>TRBV18|NA|TRBJ1-2
CASSPLDPTFTGIRDYGYTF
>TRBV11-2|medium-sized|TRBJ2-7
CASSPTGPEQYF
>TRBV7-9|NA|TRBJ1-2
CASSPQGLYGYTF
>TRBV6-5|NA|TRBJ2-7
CASSQRYTLAHEQYF
>TRBV4-3|medium-sized|TRBJ1-1
CASSQGTGGNTEAFF
>TRBV5-1|NA|TRBJ2-3
CASTLTGYLTDTQYF
>TRBV7-9|NA|TRBJ2-7
CASSLAGTGAYEQYF
>TRBV7-9|NA|TRBJ1-6
CASSQHRVGASPLHF